The clone carrying this T cell receptor beta chain was recorded once. Its antigen is still unknown. This sample is drawn from a study of cytomegalovirus exposure and HLA in healthy donors. Overall study results and limits: Association of a missense DCLRE1C variant with TCR beta V- and J-gene trimming was reported in a later analysis. HLA allele associations emerged for roughly 17,000 TCR beta sequences in a later analysis, at 0.05 false discovery rate.

Nominal health characterized the donors when sampled, though unrecorded immune exposures were likely. This PCR relied on a set of 60 Vbeta primers and 13 Jbeta primers. Measured with immunoSEQ multiplex PCR; TCRdb has only the in-frame clones, and not every one. Of around 200,000 clones listed, approximately 80% are singletons. The V gene's germline CDR1 is KGHSH and CDR2 LQKENI. The CDR3 consists of 13 residues. Between the trimmed V and J ends, which lost 0 bases and 3 bases, there was a span of 5 bases. The chain combines TRBV18 with TRBJ2-5; D remains unclear. The TCR originated in a girl under 18 in good health and CMV-seronegative. The sample was PBMCs. As DNA, the CDR3 is TGTGCCAGCTCACCACCGTCAGAAGAGACCCAGTACTTC. Its protein is CASSPPSEETQYF. Full variable domain (remainder filled in from reference TRBV18 and TRBJ2-5): NAGVMQNPRHLVRRRGQEARLRCSPMKGHSHVYWYRQLPEEGLKFMVYLQKENIIDESGMPKERFSAEFPKEGPSILRIQQVVRGDSAAYFCASSPPSEETQYFGPGTRLLVL.